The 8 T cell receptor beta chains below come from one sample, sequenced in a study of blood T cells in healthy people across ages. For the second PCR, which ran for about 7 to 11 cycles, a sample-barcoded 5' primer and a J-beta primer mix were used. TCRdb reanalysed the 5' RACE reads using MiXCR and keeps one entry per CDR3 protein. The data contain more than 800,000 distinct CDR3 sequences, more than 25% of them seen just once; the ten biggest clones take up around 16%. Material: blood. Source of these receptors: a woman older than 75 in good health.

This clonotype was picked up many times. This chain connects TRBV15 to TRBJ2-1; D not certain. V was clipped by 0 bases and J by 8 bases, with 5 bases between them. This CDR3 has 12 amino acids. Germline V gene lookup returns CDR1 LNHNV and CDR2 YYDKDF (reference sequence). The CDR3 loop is CATSRDGDEQFF. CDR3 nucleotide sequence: TGTGCCACCAGCAGAGATGGCGATGAGCAGTTCTTC.

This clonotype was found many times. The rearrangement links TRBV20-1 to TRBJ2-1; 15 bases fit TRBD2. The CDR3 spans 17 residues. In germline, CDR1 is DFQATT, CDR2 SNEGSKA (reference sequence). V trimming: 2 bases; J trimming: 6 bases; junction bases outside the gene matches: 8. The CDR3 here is CSARKTGTSGGINEQFF. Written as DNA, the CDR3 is TGCAGTGCTAGAAAAACCGGGACTAGCGGGGGGATCAATGAGCAGTTCTTC.

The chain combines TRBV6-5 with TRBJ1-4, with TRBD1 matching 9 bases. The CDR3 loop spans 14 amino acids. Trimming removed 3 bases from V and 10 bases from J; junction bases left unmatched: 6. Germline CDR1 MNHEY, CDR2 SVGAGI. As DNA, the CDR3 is TGTGCCAGCAGTTATGGACAGGGGAGCGTAAAACTGTTTTTT. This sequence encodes CASSYGQGSVKLFF.

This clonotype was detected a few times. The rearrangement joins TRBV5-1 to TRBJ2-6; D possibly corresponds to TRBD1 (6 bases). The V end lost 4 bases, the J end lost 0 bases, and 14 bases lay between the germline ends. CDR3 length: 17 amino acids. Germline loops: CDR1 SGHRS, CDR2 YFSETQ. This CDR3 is CASSDGTLSSGANVLTF. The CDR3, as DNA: TGCGCCAGCAGCGATGGGACACTCAGCTCTGGGGCCAACGTCCTGACTTTC.

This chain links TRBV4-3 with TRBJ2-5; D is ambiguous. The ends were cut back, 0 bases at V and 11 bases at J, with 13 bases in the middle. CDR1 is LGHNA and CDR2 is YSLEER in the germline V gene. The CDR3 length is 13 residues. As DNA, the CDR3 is TGCGCCAGCAGCCAAGAACGCTTTTTAGAGCAGTACTTC. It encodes CASSQERFLEQYF.

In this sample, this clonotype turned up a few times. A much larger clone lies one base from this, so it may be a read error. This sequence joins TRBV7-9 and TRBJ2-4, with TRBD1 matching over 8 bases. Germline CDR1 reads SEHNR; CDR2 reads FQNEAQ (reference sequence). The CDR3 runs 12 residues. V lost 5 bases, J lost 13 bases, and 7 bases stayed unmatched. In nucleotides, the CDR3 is TGTGCCAGCAGCGGACAGGGTTTCGGGCAGTACTTC. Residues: CASSGQGFGQYF.

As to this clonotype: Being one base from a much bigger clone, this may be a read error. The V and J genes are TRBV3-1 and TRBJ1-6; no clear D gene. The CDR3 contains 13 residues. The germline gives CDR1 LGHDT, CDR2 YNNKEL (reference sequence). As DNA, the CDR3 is TGTGCCAGCGGCCAAGGAAAGAATTCACCCCTCCACTTT. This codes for CASGQGKNSPLHF.

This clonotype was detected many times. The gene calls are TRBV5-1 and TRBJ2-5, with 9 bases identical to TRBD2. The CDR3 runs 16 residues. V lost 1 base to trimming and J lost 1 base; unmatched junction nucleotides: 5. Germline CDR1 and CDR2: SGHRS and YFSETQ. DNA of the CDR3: TGCGCCAGCAGCTTGAGTAGCGGGGGCAGCCAAGAGACCCAGTACTTC. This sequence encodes CASSLSSGGSQETQYF.